This T cell receptor beta chain was identified in a study of human T cells and chemical hapten exposure. Overall study context: Upper inner arm skin measuring approximately 2 cm by approximately 2 cm received 2% DPC for sensitization. Cases of alopecia areata, totalis or universalis occurred in a predominantly female patient group.

The CDR3 sequence is 17 residues long. In germline, CDR1 is LGHDT, CDR2 YNNKEL (reference sequence). Trimming shortened V by 3 bases and J by 5 bases, and 21 bases separated the two germline ends. Time point: pre-sensitization, week 0. As for treatment: therapeutic diphenylcyclopropenone sensitization with weekly scalp DPC. Study-wide results and limits: PT1 expanded TCR numbers tracked positively with patch test score.

The sample holds many counts of this clonotype. The antigen is not known. During construction of the library, unique molecular identifiers were attached to individual cDNA molecules for quantitative, reproducible TCR counting. TCRdb reprocessed the RACE reads with MiXCR, giving one entry per CDR3 protein. The sample has 300,000 to 450,000 distinct CDR3 sequences, approximately 5.1% seen once. The chain recombines TRBV3-1 with TRBJ2-3; D is possibly TRBD2 (6 bases). Sequences were derived from whole blood, sampled in connection with sensitization to the hapten diphenylcyclopropenone (DPC). The receptor was isolated from a woman aged 45-65 years with alopecia areata. Some clones in this sample may be carry-over from other donors' samples. CDR3 bases: TGTGCCAGCAGCCAGTCCGGACTCCTAAAGGGAGGAGATACGCAGTATTTT. Translating gives CASSQSGLLKGGDTQYF.